This T cell receptor (beta chain) was identified during a study of blood T cell repertoires in COVID-19. Study-level background: From the United States, Italy and Spain came samples of acute and convalescent COVID-19.

Per the germline V gene, CDR1 is LNHDA and CDR2 is SQIVND (reference sequence). After removal of 4 bases from V and 7 bases from J, the junction contained 12 bases not matched to a gene. This CDR3 is built from 17 residues. TCRdb's table, derived via immunoSEQ multiplex PCR, lists solely in-frame clones and lacks some. The table has 85,000 to 90,000 clones, 85% to 90% seen once. This rearrangement joins TRBV19 to TRBJ2-7; TRBD2 matches at 14 bases. The TCR was taken from a human donor in a cohort sampled during active COVID-19. Sequencing used peripheral blood. The CDR3 coding sequence is TGTGCCAGTAGTAGGTACGGGACTAGCGGGAGCGTATATGAGCAGTACTTC. Encoded protein: CASSRYGTSGSVYEQYF.